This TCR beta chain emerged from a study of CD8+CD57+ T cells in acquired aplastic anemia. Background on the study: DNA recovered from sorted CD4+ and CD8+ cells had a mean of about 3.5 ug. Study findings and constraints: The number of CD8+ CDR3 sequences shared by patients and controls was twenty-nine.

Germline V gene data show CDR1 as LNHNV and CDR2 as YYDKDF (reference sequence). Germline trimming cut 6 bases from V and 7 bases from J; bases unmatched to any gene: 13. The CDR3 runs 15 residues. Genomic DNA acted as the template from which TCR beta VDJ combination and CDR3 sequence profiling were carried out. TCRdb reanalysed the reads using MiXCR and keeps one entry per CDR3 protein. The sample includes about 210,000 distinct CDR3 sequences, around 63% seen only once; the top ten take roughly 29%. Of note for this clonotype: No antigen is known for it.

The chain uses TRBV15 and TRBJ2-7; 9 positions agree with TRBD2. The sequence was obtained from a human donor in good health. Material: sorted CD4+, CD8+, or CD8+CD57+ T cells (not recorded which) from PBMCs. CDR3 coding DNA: TGTGCCACCAGACCTCTGGCGGGAGGGCCGGGTGAGCAGTACTTC. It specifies CATRPLAGGPGEQYF.